The sequence of this T cell receptor beta chain was determined in a study of blood T cell repertoires in COVID-19. In the original processing: Amplification from reference gene primers served as the basis for estimated nucleated cell counts. Clones were sequenced by immunoSEQ multiplex PCR, and TCRdb holds only the in-frame ones, with some missing. The V and J calls and clone size are taken from that table; D and trimming were inferred from the DNA. The sample lists about 100,000 clones, around nine tenths occurring once. CDR3 length: 17 amino acids. Losses at the gene ends were 1 base for V and 2 bases for J; bases not matched to a gene: 9. The germline V gene encodes CDR1 MGHRA and CDR2 YSYEKL.

The sequenced sample was peripheral blood. The V and J genes are TRBV4-1 and TRBJ2-3, with 7 bases identical to TRBD2. The receptor was isolated from a man older than 75 with acute or convalescent COVID-19. The CDR3: CASSQGPETSPTDTQYF. CDR3 DNA sequence: TGCGCCAGCAGCCAAGGGCCCGAGACTAGCCCCACAGATACGCAGTATTTT.